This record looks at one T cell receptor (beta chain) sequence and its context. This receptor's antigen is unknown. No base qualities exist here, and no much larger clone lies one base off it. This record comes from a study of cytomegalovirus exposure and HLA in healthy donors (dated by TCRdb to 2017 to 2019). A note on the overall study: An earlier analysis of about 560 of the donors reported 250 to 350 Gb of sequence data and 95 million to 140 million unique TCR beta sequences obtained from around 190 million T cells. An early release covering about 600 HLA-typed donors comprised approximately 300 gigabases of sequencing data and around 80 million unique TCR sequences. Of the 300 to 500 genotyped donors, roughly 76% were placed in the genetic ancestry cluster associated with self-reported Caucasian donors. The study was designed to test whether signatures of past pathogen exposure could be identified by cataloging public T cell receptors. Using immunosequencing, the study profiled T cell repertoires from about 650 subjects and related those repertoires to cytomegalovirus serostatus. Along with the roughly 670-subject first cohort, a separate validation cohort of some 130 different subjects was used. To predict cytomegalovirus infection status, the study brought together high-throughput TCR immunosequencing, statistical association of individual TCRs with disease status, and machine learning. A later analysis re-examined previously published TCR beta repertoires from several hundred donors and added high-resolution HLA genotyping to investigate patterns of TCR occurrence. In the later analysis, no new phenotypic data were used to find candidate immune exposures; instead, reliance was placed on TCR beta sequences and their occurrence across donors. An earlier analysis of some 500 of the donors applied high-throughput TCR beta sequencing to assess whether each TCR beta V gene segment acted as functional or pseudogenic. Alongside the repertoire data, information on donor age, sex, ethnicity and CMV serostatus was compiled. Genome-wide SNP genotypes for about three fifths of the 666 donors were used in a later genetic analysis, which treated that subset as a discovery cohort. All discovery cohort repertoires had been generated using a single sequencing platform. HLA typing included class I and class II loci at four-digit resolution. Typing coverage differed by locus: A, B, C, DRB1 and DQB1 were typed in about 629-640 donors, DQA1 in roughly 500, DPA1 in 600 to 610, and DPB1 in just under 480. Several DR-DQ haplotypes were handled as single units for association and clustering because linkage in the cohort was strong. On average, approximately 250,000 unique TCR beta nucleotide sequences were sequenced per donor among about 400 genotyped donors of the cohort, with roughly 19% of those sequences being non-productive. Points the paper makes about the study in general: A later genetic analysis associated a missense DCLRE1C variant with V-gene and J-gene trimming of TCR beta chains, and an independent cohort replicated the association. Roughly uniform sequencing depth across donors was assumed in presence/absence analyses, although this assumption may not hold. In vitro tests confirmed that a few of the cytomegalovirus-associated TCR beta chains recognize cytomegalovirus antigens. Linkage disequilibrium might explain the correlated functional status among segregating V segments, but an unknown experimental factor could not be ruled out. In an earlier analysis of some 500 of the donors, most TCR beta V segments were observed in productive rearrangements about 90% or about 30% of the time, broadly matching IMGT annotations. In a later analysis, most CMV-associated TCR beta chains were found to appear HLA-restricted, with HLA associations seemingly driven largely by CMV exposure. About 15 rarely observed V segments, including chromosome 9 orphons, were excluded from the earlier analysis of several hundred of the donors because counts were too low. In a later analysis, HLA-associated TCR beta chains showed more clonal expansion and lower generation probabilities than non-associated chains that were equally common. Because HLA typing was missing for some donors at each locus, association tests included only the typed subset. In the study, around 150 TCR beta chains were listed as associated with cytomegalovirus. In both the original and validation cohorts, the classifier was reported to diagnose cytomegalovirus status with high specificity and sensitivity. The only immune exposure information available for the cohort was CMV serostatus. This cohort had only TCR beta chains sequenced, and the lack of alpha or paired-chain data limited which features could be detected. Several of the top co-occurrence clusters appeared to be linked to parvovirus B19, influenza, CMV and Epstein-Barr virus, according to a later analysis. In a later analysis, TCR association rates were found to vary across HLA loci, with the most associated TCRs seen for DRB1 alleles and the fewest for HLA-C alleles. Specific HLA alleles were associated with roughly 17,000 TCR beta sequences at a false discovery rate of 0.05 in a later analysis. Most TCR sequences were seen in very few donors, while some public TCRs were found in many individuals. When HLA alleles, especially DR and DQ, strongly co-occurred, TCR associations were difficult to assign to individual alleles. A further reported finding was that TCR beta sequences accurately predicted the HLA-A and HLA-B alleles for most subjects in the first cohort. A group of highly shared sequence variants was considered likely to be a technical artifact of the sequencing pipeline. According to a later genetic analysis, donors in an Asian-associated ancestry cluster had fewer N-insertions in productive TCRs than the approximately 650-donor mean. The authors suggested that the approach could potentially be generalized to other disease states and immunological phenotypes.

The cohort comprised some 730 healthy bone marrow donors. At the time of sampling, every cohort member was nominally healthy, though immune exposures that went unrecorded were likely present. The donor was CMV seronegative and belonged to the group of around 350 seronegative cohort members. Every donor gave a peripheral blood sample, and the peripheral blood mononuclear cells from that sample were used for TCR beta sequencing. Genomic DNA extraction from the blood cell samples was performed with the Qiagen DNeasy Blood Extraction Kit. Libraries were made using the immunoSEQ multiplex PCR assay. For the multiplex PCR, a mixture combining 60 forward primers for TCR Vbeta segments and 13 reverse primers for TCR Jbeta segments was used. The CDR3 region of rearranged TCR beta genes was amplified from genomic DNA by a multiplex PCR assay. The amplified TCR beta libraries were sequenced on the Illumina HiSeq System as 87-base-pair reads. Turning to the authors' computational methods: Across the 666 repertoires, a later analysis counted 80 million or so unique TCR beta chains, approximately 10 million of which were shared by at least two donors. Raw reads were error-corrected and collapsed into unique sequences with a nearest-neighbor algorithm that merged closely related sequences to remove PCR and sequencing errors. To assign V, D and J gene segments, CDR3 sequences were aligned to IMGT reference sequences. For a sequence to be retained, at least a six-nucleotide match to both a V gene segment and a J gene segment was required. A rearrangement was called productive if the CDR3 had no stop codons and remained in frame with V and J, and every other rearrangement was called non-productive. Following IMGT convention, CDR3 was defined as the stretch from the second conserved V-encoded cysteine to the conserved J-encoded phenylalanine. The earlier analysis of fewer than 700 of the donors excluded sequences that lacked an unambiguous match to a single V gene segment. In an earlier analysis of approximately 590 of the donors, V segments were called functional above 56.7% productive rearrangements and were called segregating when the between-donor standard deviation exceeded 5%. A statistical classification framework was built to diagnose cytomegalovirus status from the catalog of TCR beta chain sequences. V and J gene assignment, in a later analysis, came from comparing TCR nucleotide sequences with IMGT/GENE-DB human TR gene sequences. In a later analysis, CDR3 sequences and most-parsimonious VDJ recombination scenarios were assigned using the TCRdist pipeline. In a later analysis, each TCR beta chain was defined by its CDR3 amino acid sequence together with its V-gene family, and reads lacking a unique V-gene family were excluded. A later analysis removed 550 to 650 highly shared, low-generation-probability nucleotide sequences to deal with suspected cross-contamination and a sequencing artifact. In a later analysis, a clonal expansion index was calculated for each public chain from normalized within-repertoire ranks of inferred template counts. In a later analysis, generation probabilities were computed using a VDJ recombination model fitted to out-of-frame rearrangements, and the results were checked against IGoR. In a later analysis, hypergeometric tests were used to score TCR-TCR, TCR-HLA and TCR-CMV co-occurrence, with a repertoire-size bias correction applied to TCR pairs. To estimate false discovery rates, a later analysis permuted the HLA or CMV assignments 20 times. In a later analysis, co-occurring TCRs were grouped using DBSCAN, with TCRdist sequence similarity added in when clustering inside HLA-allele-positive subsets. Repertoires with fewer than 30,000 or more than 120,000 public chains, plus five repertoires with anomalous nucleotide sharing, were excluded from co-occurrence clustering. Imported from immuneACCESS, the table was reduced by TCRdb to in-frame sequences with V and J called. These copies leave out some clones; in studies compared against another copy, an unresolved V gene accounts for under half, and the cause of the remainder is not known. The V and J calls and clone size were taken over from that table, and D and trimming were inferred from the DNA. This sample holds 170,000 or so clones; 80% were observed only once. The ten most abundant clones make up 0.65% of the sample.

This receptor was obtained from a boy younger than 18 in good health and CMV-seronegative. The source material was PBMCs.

The nucleotide sequence is given as TGTGCCAGCAGTGAGCGATTTAATGAAAAACTGTTTTTT. Its translation reads: CASSERFNEKLFF. The chain joins TRBV25-1 to TRBJ1-4; there is no confident call for the D gene. The germline V gene sets CDR1 to MGHDK and CDR2 to SYGVNS. The junction shows trimming of 3 bases on V and 4 bases on J, plus 6 bases between the germline ends. From the cysteine up to the phenylalanine, the CDR3 has a length of 13 residues. The retained sequence is limited to the CDR3, 39 bases, with the frame set at the first base.